The rows below give T cell receptor beta chains drawn from one sample of a study of technical replicates of blood from several donors. The repertoire was sequenced with immunoSEQ multiplex PCR; TCRdb's copy has only in-frame clones and lacks some. The repertoire holds 65,000 to 90,000 clones, with roughly 93% as singletons. What was sequenced was T cells isolated from PBMCs. The origin of the receptors is a human donor in good health. The CDR3 runs from the conserved cysteine through the conserved F or W.

v_call	j_call	cdr3_aa
TRBV6-1	TRBJ2-5	CAAGQWEVGETQYF
TRBV5-1	TRBJ2-3	CASSLAGTGGNTDTQYF
TRBV30	TRBJ1-6	CAWRGSVTVIYYNSPLHF
TRBV11-2	TRBJ1-2	CASSLEAGRYGYTF
TRBV11-3	TRBJ2-7	CASTPTGGSYEQYF
TRBV27	TRBJ2-7	CASSATGGHYEQYF
TRBV28	TRBJ1-3	CASSTSGRGNTIYF
TRBV5-1	TRBJ1-2	CASSHTGDTNYGYTF
TRBV4-1	TRBJ2-7	CASSQDSPGDEQYF
TRBV5-1	TRBJ1-3	CASSLFSQSGNTIYF
TRBV27	TRBJ2-7	CASSHGQGSYEQYF
TRBV2	TRBJ2-2	CASSKGWLAGELFF
TRBV2	TRBJ2-2	CASMSREGLTGELFF
TRBV4-2	TRBJ2-2	CASSPRDIDTGELFF
TRBV6-1	TRBJ1-5	CASSEGTVDTQHF
TRBV5-4	TRBJ1-4	CASSLRGPREKLFF